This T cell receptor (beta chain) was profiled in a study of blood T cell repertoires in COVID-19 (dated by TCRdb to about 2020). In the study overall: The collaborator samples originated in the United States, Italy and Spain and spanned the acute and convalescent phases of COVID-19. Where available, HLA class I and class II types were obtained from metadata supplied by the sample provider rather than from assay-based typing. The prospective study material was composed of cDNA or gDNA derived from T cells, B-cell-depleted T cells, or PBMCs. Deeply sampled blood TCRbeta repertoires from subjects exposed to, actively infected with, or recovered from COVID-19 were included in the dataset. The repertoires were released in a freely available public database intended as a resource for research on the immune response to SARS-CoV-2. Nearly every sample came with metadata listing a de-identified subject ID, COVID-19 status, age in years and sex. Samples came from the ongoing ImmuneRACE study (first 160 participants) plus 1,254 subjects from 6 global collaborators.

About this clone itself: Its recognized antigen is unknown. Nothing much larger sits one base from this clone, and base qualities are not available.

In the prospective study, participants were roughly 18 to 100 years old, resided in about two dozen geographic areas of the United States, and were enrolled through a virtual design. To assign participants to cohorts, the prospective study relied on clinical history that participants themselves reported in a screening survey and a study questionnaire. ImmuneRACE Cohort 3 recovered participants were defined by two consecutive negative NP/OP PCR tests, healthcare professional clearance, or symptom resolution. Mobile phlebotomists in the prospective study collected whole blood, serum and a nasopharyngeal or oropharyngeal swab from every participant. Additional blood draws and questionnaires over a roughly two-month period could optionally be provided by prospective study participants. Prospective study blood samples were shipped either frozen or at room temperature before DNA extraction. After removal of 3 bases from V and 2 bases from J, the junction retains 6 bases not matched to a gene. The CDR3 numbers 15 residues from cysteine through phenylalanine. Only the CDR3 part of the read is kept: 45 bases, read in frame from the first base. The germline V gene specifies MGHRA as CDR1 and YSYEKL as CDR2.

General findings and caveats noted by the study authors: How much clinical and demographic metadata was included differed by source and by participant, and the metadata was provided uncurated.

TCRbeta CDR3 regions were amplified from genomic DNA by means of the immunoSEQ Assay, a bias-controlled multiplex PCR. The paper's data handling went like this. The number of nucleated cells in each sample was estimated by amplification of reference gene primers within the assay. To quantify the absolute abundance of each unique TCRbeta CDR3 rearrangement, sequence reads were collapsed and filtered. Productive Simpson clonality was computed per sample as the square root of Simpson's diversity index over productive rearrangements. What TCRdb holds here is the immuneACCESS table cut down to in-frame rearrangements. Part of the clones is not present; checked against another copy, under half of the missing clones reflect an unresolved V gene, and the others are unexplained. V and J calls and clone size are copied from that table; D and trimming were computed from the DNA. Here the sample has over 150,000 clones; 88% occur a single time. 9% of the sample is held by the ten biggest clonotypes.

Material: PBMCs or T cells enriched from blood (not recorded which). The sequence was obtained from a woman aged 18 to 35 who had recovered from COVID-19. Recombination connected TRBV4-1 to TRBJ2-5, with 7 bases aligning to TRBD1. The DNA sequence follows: TGCGCCAGCAGCCAGCTTCAGGGGGTTCAAGAGACCCAGTACTTC. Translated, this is CASSQLQGVQETQYF.